A selection of T cell receptor beta chains follows, all from one sample in a study of cytomegalovirus exposure and HLA in healthy donors. Generated by immunoSEQ multiplex PCR, the TCRdb table keeps only in-frame clones and is missing some. The sample holds about 96,000 clones; about four fifths are singletons and the top ten take roughly 3%. Material for sequencing was PBMCs. The receptors were gathered from a female donor in good health and CMV-seropositive. Both conserved end residues are part of each CDR3. The D gene is left open where the match is weak. Some rows mark clone size as missing; the rest say once, few, many or name a class of expanded clone.

TRBJ1-1 . . TRBV7-2 TGTGCCAGCAGCTCTGACAGCAACACTGAAGCTTTCTTT CASSSDSNTEAFF
TRBJ2-1 TRBD2 few TRBV6-6 TGTGCCAGCAGTACTGGACTAGCGGGGGTCATATTCTTC CASSTGLAGVIFF
TRBJ2-3 TRBD1 . TRBV4-3 TGCGCCAGCAGCCGCGGACAGGGGGCCACAGATACGCAGTATTTT CASSRGQGATDTQYF
TRBJ1-5 TRBD1 . TRBV7-9 TGTGCCAGCAGCTCCTCGGGACAGGGGAGCAATCAGCCCCAGCATTTT CASSSSGQGSNQPQHF
TRBJ1-4 . . TRBV28 TGTGCCAGCAGTTTACGTAGGGAGGAACTGTTTTTT CASSLRREELFF
TRBJ2-7 TRBD2 few TRBV13 TGTGCCAGCAGCTTAGGCGGGGGGGAGTCATACGAGCAGTACTTC CASSLGGGESYEQYF
TRBJ1-1 . . TRBV27 TGTGCCAGCAGTCTACGACGTGACGATGGGGCAGCTTTCTTT CASSLRRDDGAAFF
TRBJ1-1 . . TRBV14 TGTGCCAGCAGCCCAAGGGGCAGCACTGAAGCTTTCTTT CASSPRGSTEAFF
TRBJ1-4 TRBD1 . TRBV15 TGTGCCACCAGCAGAGCCCGGAGACAGGGCGGTGAAAAACTGTTTTTT CATSRARRQGGEKLFF
TRBJ1-2 . . TRBV28 TGTGCCACCACATTCCTGGCTGCTAACTATGGCTACACCTTC CATTFLAANYGYTF
TRBJ2-1 . . TRBV7-8 TGTGCCAGCAGCTCGAAGGGGAGGCAGGGTTGGAGCGAGCAGTTCTTC CASSSKGRQGWSEQFF
TRBJ2-1 . . TRBV5-6 TGTGCCAGCAGCTTGTACATTGAGGTTGAGCAGTTCTTC CASSLYIEVEQFF
TRBJ2-3 TRBD2 once TRBV7-8 TGTGCCAGCAGCTTAACTAGCGGGAGGGGGGCAGATACGCAGTATTTT CASSLTSGRGADTQYF
TRBJ2-7 TRBD1 once TRBV4-2 TGTGCCAGCAGCCACCTGGACAGGGGGATCTTCGAGCAGTACTTC CASSHLDRGIFEQYF
TRBJ1-3 . . TRBV2 TGTGCCAGCCGGGGTGCAAACACCATATATTTT CASRGANTIYF
TRBJ1-1 . . TRBV19 TGTGCCAGTAGGGACTCCCCGGGGGCTGAAGCTTTCTTT CASRDSPGAEAFF
TRBJ2-7 . . TRBV4-1 TGCGCCAGCAGCCAAGACTACAGGGAAACCTACGAGCAGTACTTC CASSQDYRETYEQYF
TRBJ2-7 TRBD2 . TRBV30 TGTGCCTGGAGGCTGGGGAGCGGGGTCTCCGGGAGGGAGCAGTACTTC CAWRLGSGVSGREQYF
TRBJ1-5 . . TRBV28 TGTGCCAGCAGTTTGAGCAGGGGTATTCAGCCCCAGCATTTT CASSLSRGIQPQHF
TRBJ2-1 TRBD2 . TRBV13 TGTGCCAGCAGCTTAGAGCGGGGGCCCTACAATGAGCAGTTCTTC CASSLERGPYNEQFF
TRBJ2-7 . few TRBV6-5 TGTGCCAGCAGTTACTCACAGGAGACCTACGAGCAGTACTTC CASSYSQETYEQYF
TRBJ1-2 TRBD1 . TRBV28 TGTGCCAGCAGCGGGACAGGGGAAGAATATGGCTACACCTTC CASSGTGEEYGYTF
TRBJ1-6 TRBD1 . TRBV5-1 TGCGCCAGCAGCTTGGACAGGGGTGGTTCACCCCTCCACTTT CASSLDRGGSPLHF